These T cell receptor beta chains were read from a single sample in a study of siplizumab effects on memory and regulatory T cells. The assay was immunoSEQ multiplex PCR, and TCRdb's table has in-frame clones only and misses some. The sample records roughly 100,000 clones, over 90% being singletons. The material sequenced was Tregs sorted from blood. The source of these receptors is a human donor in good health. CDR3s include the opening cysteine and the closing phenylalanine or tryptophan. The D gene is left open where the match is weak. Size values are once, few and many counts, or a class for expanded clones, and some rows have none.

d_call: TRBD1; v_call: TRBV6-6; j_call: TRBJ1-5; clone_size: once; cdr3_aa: CASTEGDRGVNQPQHF; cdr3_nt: TGTGCCAGCACCGAGGGGGACAGGGGTGTCAATCAGCCCCAGCATTTT
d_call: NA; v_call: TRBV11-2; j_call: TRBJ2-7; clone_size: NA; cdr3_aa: CASSPVSYEQYF; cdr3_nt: TGTGCCAGCAGCCCAGTCTCCTACGAGCAGTACTTC
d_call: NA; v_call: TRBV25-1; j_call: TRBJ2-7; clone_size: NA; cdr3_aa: CASSGLGRGPGGYEQYF; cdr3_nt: TGTGCCAGCAGTGGGTTAGGTCGGGGCCCCGGAGGCTACGAGCAGTACTTC
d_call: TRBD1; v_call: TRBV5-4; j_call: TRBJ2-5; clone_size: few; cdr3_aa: CASSAGGKETQYF; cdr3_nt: TGTGCCAGCAGTGCAGGGGGCAAAGAGACCCAGTACTTC
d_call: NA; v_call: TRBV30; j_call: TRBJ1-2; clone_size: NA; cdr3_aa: CAWKPGRGYGYTF; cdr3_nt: TGTGCCTGGAAGCCGGGACGCGGATATGGCTACACCTTC
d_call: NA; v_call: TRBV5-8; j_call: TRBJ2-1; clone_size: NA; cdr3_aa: CASSLWASSYNEQFF; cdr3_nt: TGTGCCAGCAGTCTGTGGGCGAGCTCCTACAATGAGCAGTTCTTC
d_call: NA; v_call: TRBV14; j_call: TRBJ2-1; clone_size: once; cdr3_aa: CASSQVGRIQHNEQFF; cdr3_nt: TGTGCCAGCAGCCAAGTAGGGAGAATACAACACAATGAGCAGTTCTTC
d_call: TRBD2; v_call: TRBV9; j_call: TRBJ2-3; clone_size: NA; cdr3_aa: CASSVSLYTSGSVSTDTQYF; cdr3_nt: TGTGCCAGCAGCGTATCCTTATATACTAGCGGGAGCGTTAGCACAGATACGCAGTATTTT
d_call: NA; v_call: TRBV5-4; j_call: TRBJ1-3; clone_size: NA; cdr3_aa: CASSLDSGSTNTIYF; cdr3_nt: TGTGCCAGCAGCTTGGATTCCGGGTCGACCAACACCATATATTTT
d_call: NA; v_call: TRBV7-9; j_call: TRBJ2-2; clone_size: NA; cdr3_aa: CASSFFATGVAGELFF; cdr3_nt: TGTGCCAGCAGCTTTTTCGCGACGGGAGTTGCCGGGGAGCTGTTTTTT
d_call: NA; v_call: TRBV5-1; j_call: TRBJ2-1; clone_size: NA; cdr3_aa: CASSTVGGEQFF; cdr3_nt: TGCGCCAGCAGTACGGTGGGCGGTGAGCAGTTCTTC
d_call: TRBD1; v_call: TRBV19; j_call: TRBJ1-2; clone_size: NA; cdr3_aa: CASSIRLGGFGGSNYGYTF; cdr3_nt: TGTGCCAGTAGTATAAGGTTAGGGGGCTTCGGGGGTTCGAACTATGGCTACACCTTC
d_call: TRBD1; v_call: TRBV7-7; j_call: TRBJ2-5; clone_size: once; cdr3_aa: CASSLDRAETQYF; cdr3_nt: TGTGCTAGCAGCCTCGACAGGGCAGAGACCCAGTACTTC
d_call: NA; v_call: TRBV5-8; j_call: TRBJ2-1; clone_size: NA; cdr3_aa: CASSFGRSSYNEQFF; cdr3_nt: TGTGCCAGCAGCTTCGGCAGAAGCTCCTACAATGAGCAGTTCTTC
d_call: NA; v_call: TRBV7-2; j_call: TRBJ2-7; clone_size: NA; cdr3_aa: CASSLAWTNSYEQYF; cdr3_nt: TGTGCCAGCAGCTTAGCGTGGACTAACTCCTACGAGCAGTACTTC
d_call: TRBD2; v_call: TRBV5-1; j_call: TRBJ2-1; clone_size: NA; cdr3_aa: CASSQGSGLYNEQFF; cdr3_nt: TGCGCCAGCAGTCAAGGTAGCGGGTTGTACAATGAGCAGTTCTTC
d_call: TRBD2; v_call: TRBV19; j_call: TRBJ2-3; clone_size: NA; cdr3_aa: CASSIRTSGRARDTQYF; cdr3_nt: TGTGCCAGTAGTATAAGGACTAGCGGGAGGGCCCGTGATACGCAGTATTTT
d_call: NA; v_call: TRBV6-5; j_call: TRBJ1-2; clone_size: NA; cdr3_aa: CASSRTNYGYTF; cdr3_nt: TGTGCCAGCAGTAGAACTAACTATGGCTACACCTTC
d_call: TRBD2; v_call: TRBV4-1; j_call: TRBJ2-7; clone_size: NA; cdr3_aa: CASSQDGLAGISGEQYF; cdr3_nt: TGCGCCAGCAGCCAAGATGGACTAGCGGGAATCTCCGGGGAGCAGTACTTC
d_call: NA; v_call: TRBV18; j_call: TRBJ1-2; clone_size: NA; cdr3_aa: CASSPPMGGVYGYTF; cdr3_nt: TGTGCCAGCTCACCTCCTATGGGGGGCGTCTATGGCTACACCTTC
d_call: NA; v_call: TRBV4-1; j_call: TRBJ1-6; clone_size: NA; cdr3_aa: CASSQESIYNSPLHF; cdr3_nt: TGCGCCAGCAGCCAAGAGTCTATTTATAATTCACCCCTCCACTTT
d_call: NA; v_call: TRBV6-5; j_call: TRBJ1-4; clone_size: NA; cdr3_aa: CASRDTLSNEKLFF; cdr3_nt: TGTGCCAGCCGGGACACCCTCTCTAATGAAAAACTGTTTTTT
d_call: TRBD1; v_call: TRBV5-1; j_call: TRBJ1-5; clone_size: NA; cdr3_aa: CASSKGQGNQPQHF; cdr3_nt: TGCGCCAGCAGCAAGGGACAGGGCAATCAGCCCCAGCATTTT
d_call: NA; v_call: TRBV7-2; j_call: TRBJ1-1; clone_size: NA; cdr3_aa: CASSLETARNTEAFF; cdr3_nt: TGTGCCAGCAGCTTAGAGACGGCCAGGAACACTGAAGCTTTCTTT
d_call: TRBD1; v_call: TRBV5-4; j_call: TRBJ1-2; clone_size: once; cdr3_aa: CASSSPGGGGYTF; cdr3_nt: TGTGCCAGCAGCAGCCCAGGGGGCGGGGGCTACACCTTC
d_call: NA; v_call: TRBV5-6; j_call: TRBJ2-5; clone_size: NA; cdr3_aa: CASSLLGTGETQYF; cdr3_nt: TGTGCCAGCAGCTTGTTAGGTACAGGGGAGACCCAGTACTTC
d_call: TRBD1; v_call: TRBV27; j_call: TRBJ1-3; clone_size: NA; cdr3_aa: CASSPDRASSGNTIYF; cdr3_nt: TGTGCCAGCAGCCCCGACAGGGCGAGCTCTGGAAACACCATATATTTT
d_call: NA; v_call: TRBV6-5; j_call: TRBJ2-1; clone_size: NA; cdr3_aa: CASSYSGPAPYNEQFF; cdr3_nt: TGTGCCAGCAGTTACTCTGGGCCAGCCCCCTACAATGAGCAGTTCTTC
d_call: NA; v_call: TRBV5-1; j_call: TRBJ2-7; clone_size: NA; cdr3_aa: CASSLATIRDEQYF; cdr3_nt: TGCGCCAGCAGCTTGGCGACCATCCGGGACGAGCAGTACTTC
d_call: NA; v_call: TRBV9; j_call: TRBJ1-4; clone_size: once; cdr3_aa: CASSPGGSGRNEKLFF; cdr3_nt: TGTGCCAGCAGCCCCGGCGGTTCGGGGCGGAACGAAAAACTGTTTTTT
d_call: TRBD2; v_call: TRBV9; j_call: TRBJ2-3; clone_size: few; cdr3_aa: CASSVGLAGATDTQYF; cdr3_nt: TGTGCCAGCAGCGTAGGACTAGCGGGAGCTACAGATACGCAGTATTTT
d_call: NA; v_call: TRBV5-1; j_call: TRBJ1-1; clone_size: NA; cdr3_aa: CASRKATVNTEAFF; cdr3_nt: TGCGCCAGCAGGAAAGCAACAGTGAACACTGAAGCTTTCTTT
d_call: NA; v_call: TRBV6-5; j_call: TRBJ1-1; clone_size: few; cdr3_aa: CASSYSTEAFF; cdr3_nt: TGTGCCAGCAGTTACTCCACTGAAGCTTTCTTT
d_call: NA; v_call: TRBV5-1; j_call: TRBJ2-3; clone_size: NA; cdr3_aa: CASSLGLAEGGNTQYF; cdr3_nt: TGCGCCAGCAGCTTGGGGCTAGCGGAGGGGGGAAATACGCAGTATTTT
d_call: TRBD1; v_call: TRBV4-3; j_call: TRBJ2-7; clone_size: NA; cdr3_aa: CASSQGDRGYEQYF; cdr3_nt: TGCGCCAGCAGCCAAGGGGACAGGGGCTACGAGCAGTACTTC
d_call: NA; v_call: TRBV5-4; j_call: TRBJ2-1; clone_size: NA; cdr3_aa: CASSSKLAPLGNEQFF; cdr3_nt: TGTGCCAGCAGCTCCAAACTAGCTCCTCTGGGGAATGAGCAGTTCTTC
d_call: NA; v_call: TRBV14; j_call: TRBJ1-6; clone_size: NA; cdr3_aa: CASSHLTGVGQPLHF; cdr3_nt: TGTGCCAGCAGCCACCTGACAGGTGTGGGACAACCCCTCCACTTT
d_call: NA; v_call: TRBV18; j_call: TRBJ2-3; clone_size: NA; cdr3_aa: CASSPVRLQSTSTDTQYF; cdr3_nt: TGTGCCAGCTCACCTGTTCGGCTACAGTCAACTAGCACAGATACGCAGTATTTT
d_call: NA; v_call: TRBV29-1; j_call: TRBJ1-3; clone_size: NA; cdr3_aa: CSVEDPERGAGNTIYF; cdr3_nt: TGCAGCGTTGAAGATCCCGAAAGGGGAGCTGGAAACACCATATATTTT
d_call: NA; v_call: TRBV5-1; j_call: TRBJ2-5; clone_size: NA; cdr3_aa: CASSLGTTREETQYF; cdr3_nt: TGCGCCAGCAGCTTGGGAACGACTAGAGAAGAGACCCAGTACTTC
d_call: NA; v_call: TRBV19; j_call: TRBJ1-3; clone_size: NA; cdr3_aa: CASTPGRNTIYF; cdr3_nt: TGTGCCAGTACCCCGGGGAGAAACACCATATATTTT
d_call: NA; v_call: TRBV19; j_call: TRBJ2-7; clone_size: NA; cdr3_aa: CASSPVGVALYEQYF; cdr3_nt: TGTGCCAGTAGTCCCGTGGGCGTGGCCCTCTACGAGCAGTACTTC
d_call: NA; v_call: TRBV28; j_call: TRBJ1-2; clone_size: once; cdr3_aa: CASSLANYGYTF; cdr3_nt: TGTGCCAGCAGTTTGGCAAACTATGGCTACACCTTC
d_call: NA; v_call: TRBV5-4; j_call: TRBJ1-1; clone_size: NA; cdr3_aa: CASSSGERAFF; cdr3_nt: TGTGCCAGCAGCTCCGGGGAGAGGGCTTTCTTT
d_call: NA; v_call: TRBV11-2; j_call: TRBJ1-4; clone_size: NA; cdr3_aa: CASSLSEKLFF; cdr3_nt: TGTGCCAGCAGCTTATCTGAAAAACTGTTTTTT
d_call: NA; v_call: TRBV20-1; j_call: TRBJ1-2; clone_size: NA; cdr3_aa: CSAPRGYGYTF; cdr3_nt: TGCAGTGCCCCAAGAGGCTATGGCTACACCTTC
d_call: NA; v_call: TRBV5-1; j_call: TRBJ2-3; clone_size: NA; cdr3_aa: CASSSYYGARDTQYF; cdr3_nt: TGCGCCAGCAGCTCCTATTACGGAGCTAGAGATACGCAGTATTTT
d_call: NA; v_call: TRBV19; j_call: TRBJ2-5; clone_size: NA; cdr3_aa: CASSIDRGRQETQYF; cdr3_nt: TGTGCCAGTAGTATAGATCGGGGAAGGCAAGAGACCCAGTACTTC
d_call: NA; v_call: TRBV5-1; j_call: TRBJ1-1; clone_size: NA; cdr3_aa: CASSAYRGAGMTEAFF; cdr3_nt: TGCGCCAGCAGCGCCTATCGGGGGGCTGGTATGACTGAAGCTTTCTTT
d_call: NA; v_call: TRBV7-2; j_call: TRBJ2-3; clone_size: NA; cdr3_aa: CASSFGGTDTQYF; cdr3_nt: TGTGCCAGCAGCTTCGGGGGCACAGATACGCAGTATTTT
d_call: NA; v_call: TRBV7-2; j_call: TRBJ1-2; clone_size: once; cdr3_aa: CASSLAVQGLYGYTF; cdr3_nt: TGTGCCAGCAGCTTGGCCGTCCAGGGTCTATATGGCTACACCTTC
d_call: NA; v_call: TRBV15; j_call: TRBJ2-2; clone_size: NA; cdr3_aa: CASGAGGTGELFF; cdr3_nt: TGTGCCAGCGGGGCAGGAGGGACCGGGGAGCTGTTTTTT
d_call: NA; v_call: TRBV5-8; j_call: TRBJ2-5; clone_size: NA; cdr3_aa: CASRSEETQYF; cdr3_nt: TGTGCCAGCCGATCGGAAGAGACCCAGTACTTC
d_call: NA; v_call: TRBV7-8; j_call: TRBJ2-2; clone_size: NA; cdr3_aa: CASSLIGELFF; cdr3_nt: TGTGCCAGCAGCTTAATCGGGGAGCTGTTTTTT
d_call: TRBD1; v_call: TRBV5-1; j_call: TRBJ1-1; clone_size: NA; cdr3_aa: CASSQEQGYTEAFF; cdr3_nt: TGCGCCAGCAGCCAAGAACAGGGGTACACTGAAGCTTTCTTT
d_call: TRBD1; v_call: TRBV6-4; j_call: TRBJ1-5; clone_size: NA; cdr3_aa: CASEDRLDQPQHF; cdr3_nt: TGTGCCAGCGAGGACAGGCTGGATCAGCCCCAGCATTTT
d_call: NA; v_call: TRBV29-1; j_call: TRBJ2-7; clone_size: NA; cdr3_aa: CSVVGSTYEQYF; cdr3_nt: TGCAGCGTTGTGGGCAGCACCTACGAGCAGTACTTC
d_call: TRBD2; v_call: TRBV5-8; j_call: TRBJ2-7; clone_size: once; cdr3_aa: CASSPRTSGSNEQYF; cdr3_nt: TGTGCCAGCAGCCCTAGGACTAGCGGGAGCAACGAGCAGTACTTC
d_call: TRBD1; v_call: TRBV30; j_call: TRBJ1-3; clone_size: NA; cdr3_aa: CAWRADRAPGNTIYF; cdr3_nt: TGTGCCTGGAGGGCGGACAGGGCCCCTGGAAACACCATATATTTT